The present TCR beta chain was sequenced within a study of blood T cell repertoires in COVID-19. Original analysis: Amplification from reference gene primers served as the basis for estimated nucleated cell counts. Sequenced by immunoSEQ multiplex PCR; TCRdb stores in-frame clones only, minus some. V and J calls plus clone size are reproduced from that table; the DNA served to infer D and trimming. The table has about 160,000 clones, approximately 80% seen once; the top ten hold more than 6%. This CDR3 region has 15 residues. This rearrangement joins TRBV21-1 to TRBJ2-1; the table's D call, TRBD1, has no DNA check behind it. TRBV21-1 is tagged as a pseudogene. Sequenced sample: peripheral blood. This clonotype originated in a woman between 40 and 55 years old with COVID-19, enrolled during active disease. CDR3 residues: CASSRDLRGRDEQFF. The CDR3 DNA is TGTGCCAGCAGCAGGGACCTCAGGGGGCGGGATGAGCAGTTCTTC.